The T cell receptor beta chain under discussion was sequenced for a study of vaccination and CD4 T cells after COVID-19. For the study at large: Every culture used as a control got a CEFX pool, an HIV-1 Nef pool, or no peptide.

Germline lookup yields CDR1 SEHNR and CDR2 FQNEAQ (reference sequence). CDR3 length: 15 residues. V lost 1 base and J 3 bases, leaving 10 bases between the germline ends. This clonotype was observed a few times. Its target is unknown. The Oncomine TCR Beta short-read assay sequenced DNA from cultured CD4+ T cells. TCRdb used MiXCR to reprocess the PCR reads, holding one entry per CDR3 protein. The table includes more than 7,500 distinct CDR3 sequences, 55% detected once. The treatment was: roughly ten-day PBMC culture with coronavirus spike peptide pools or control peptides (ViraFEST assay). Under the ViraFEST approach, antigen-specific T cells were expanded with peptide pools and TCRs subsequently sequenced. There were positive PCR dates ranging from March to December 2020, all predating US Alpha, Beta and Delta variants.

The V and J genes are TRBV7-9 and TRBJ1-5, with D possibly being TRBD1 (5 bases). The specimen sequenced was CD4+ T cells from blood, cultured in vitro. The receptor's source is a human donor who had recovered from COVID-19. In nucleotides, the CDR3 is TGTGCCAGCAGCTTAGGTCCAGGGTTCAATCAGCCCCAGCATTTT. Amino acids: CASSLGPGFNQPQHF.